The subject of this entry is one T cell receptor (beta chain). Its antigen is still unknown. No qualities accompany the bases; no much larger clone lies one base away. The data originate from a study of OX40 agonist ivuxolimab in advanced cancers. At the level of the whole study: Ivuxolimab, which targeted the costimulatory receptor OX40 (CD134), was an agonistic, fully human IgG2 monoclonal antibody. The monotherapy dose-escalation portion (N of about 57 patients) of the phase I ivuxolimab trial is reported in the paper. The dose-escalation cohort was around 84% male with a mean age of roughly 62 years, ranging from roughly 20 to 85. Patients were allowed to have had prior anti-PD-1, anti-PD-L1 or anti-CTLA-4 therapy, and roughly 40% of the dose-escalation patients had previously received checkpoint inhibitors. Partial responses occurred in three dose-escalation patients, of whom one had hepatocellular carcinoma and two had cutaneous melanoma. The purpose of peripheral TCRbeta sequencing was to test whether ivuxolimab changed TCR sequence diversity and led to clonal T-cell expansion. Intravenous ivuxolimab was administered to patients every 2 weeks at six dose levels: 0.01, 0.1, 0.3, 1.5, 3 and 10 mg/kg. Of the 50 to 55 dose-escalation patients, hepatocellular carcinoma was present in 19, melanoma in roughly 15, renal cell carcinoma in 9 and head and neck cancer in 9.

The trial excluded patients who had a history of autoimmune disease or were on systemic immunosuppression. In every dose cohort, peripheral blood was drawn for TCR sequencing at baseline, cycle 4 day 1, and cycle 7 day 1. Samples were obtained from an open-label, multicenter, first-in-human phase I dose-escalation trial of ivuxolimab. Adults with locally advanced or metastatic head and neck squamous cell, hepatocellular, melanoma or renal cell carcinoma were enrolled in the trial. Before TCR sequencing, CD4+ T cells and CD8+ T cells were sorted from peripheral blood as separate populations. What the study reported, not specific to this receptor: The antigen specificity of the peripheral T cells that underwent clonal expansion was not determined. After ivuxolimab, CD8+ T cells had more expanded clones than CD4+ T cells on average. At doses from 0.1 to 3.0 mg/kg, clonal expansion was seen in both CD4+ and CD8+ blood T cells between baseline and week 6. Low levels of normalized T-cell clonal expansion were also seen in some patients who did not respond. Partial responders in the 0.1-3.0 mg/kg groups had among the lowest normalized peripheral clonal expansion, especially among CD8+ T cells.

Genomic DNA was extracted from sorted cells for sequencing of the TCRbeta CDR3 region. The immunoSEQ Assay was used to sequence the TCRbeta CDR3 regions. The source is immuneACCESS, and TCRdb retained only in-frame sequences with V and J called. Part of the clones is not carried over; for the studies checked, unresolved V genes explain less than half of this, and the remainder is unexplained. Present in this sample are 37,000 or so clones, roughly 90% of which were seen just once. Around 19% of the sample rests with the top ten. CDR1 and CDR2 are read off the germline V gene as SQVTM and ANQGSEA. V drops 1 base and J drops 3 bases, leaving 10 bases in between. The CDR3 sequence holds 13 residues, the cysteine and phenylalanine included. CDR3 DNA is the only sequence kept; it has 39 bases, read in frame from the first base.

Sequences were derived from CD4+ or CD8+ T cells sorted from blood, sampled in a trial of the OX40 agonist ivuxolimab. The sequence links TRBV29-1 to TRBJ2-7; TRBD1 is perhaps the D gene, given 6 matching bases. The source of this sequence is an adult with an advanced solid tumor such as melanoma, head and neck, liver or kidney cancer. The CDR3 protein: CSVEAGVNYEQYF. The DNA sequence reads TGCAGCGTTGAAGCAGGGGTCAACTACGAGCAGTACTTC.